This T cell receptor beta chain derives from a study of cytomegalovirus exposure and HLA in healthy donors. V lost 3 bases to trimming and J lost 6 bases, with 18 bases between them. Germline V gives CDR1 SGHNT, CDR2 YYREEE (reference sequence). There are 15 residues in the CDR3. Regarding the study as a whole: Later, an analysis found that common viral pathogens appeared to be linked with several of the most significant clusters.

A word on this clone: Its antigen is unidentified.

60 Vbeta and 13 Jbeta primers were used in PCR. Method: immunoSEQ multiplex PCR; TCRdb's copy keeps in-frame clones and lacks some. In the table there are about 190,000 clones, roughly 77% of which are singletons. The chain uses TRBV5-4 and TRBJ1-1; possible D gene TRBD1, 6 bases. Material for sequencing was PBMCs. The sequence was obtained from a woman in her forties or fifties in good health and CMV-seronegative. For the CDR3, the DNA is TGTGCCAGCAGCTCCACGAATGGCAGGGGCGCTGAAGCTTTCTTT. This translates into CASSSTNGRGAEAFF.